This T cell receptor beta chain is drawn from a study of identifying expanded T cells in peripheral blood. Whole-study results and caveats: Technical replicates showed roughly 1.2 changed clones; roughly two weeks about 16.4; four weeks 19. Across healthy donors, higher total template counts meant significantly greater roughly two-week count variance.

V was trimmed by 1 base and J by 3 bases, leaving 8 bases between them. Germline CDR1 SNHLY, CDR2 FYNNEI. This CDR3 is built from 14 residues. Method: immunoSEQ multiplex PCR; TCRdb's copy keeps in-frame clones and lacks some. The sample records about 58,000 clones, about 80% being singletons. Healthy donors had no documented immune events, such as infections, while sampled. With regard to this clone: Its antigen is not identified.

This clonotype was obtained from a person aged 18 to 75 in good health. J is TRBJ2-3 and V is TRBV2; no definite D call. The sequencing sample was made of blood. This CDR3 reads CASSEDGWTDTQYF. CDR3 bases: TGTGCCAGCAGTGAAGACGGTTGGACAGATACGCAGTATTTT.